The table lists the clone carrying this T cell receptor gamma chain with a few counts. Its antigen is unknown. Additional DNA sequences in this sample encode the identical CDR3. Losses at the gene ends were 2 bases for V and 0 bases for J; bases not matched to a gene: 4. Germline assignment: CDR1 EGSNGY and CDR2 YDSYNSKV. The CDR3 has 14 residues. The entry originates in a study of Vδ1+ human thymocytes. Alphabeta T cells were depleted, then CD3+ Vdelta1+ Vdelta2- thymocytes were FACS-sorted. Between roughly 98% and 99.6% of sorted thymocytes were Vdelta1+. The template was reverse-transcribed extracted RNA. Pooled V-gene forward primers with one constant-region reverse primer generated the CDR3 amplicons by multiplex PCR. TCRdb re-processed the multiplex PCR reads via CATT. The sample lists approximately 25,000 gamma-chain clones; around 20% were seen once. Study results and caveats: Unlike peripheral blood Vdelta1+ controls, thymic delta-chain sequences included about 20% Vdelta2 and few Vdelta3. Bulk data may be misread because of unexpected Vdelta2 sequences. Thymic TRG and TRD repertoires appeared highly polyclonal.

This clonotype was obtained from a boy under three years old who had congenital heart surgery. The chain joins TRGV2 to TRGJ1 or TRGJ2. Sample: Vdelta1+ gamma-delta thymocytes from the thymus. As for subset: FACS-sorted CD3+ TCRalphabeta- TCRVdelta1+ TCRVdelta2- thymocytes. CDR3 protein: CATWDATNYYKKLF. The CDR3 region has the DNA TGTGCCACCTGGGACGCGACGAATTATTATAAGAAACTCTTT.